These 29 T cell receptor beta chains came from one sample sequenced in a study of T cell changes during pregnancy in multiple sclerosis. The assay was immunoSEQ multiplex PCR, and TCRdb's table has in-frame clones only and misses some. The data show tens of thousands of clones, over 80% seen once. Sequencing was performed on peripheral blood, taken in the first trimester of pregnancy. Receptors originate from a female donor with multiple sclerosis, enrolled in a pregnancy study.

J is TRBJ2-6 and V is TRBV7-9, with a possible D match to TRBD1 (7 bases). The CDR3 covers 14 residues. Deletions cut 6 bases from V and 11 bases from J, with 17 bases between. Germline V gene lookup returns CDR1 SEHNR and CDR2 FQNEAQ (reference sequence). The CDR3 loop is CASRHTGEDYVLTF. CDR3 in DNA: TGTGCCAGCAGGCATACAGGGGAGGACTACGTCCTGACTTTC.

The chain is built from TRBV14 and TRBJ2-4; TRBD2 is a possible D gene (7 bases). Germline V gives CDR1 SGHDN, CDR2 FVKESK. Trimming cost V 0 bases and J 9 bases, with 15 bases left between them. This CDR3 has 15 amino acids. The CDR3: CASSQEGGAFGIQYF. The CDR3, as DNA: TGTGCCAGCAGCCAAGAAGGGGGGGCGTTTGGCATTCAGTACTTC.

This chain connects TRBV7-3 to TRBJ1-1; possibly TRBD1 for D (5 bases). Germline V gene data show CDR1 as SGHTA and CDR2 as FQGTGA. Trimming took 4 bases from V and 4 from J, leaving 19 bases between them. This CDR3 contains 16 residues. The CDR3 nucleotides read TGTGCCAGCAGCTACCAACCTGGGGGGGTAGGCACTGAAGCTTTCTTT. This sequence encodes CASSYQPGGVGTEAFF.

The CDR3 region is CASSLEGESAEAFF. The CDR3 DNA is TGTGCCAGCAGCTTAGAGGGGGAAAGTGCGGAAGCTTTCTTT. The chain combines TRBV5-5 with TRBJ1-1; tentatively, D is TRBD1 (6 bases). The germline gives CDR1 SGHKS, CDR2 YYEKEE (reference sequence). This CDR3 is built from 14 residues. Trimming removed 2 bases from V and 8 bases from J, with 16 bases in between.

CDR3 bases: TGTGCCAGCAGTTTCGACAGCATGAACACTGAAGCTTTCTTT. The encoded protein is CASSFDSMNTEAFF. The J gene is TRBJ1-1, the V gene TRBV7-6; a possible D gene is TRBD1 (5 bases). This CDR3 is built from 14 residues. Between the trimmed V and J ends, which lost 6 bases and 0 bases, there was a span of 11 bases. Germline V lookup: CDR1 SGHVS, CDR2 FNYEAQ.

This chain uses TRBV4-1 with TRBJ2-3, with a possible D match to TRBD2 (6 bases). Trimming cost V 3 bases and J 11 bases, with 15 bases left between them. Germline V CDR1 and CDR2: MGHRA, YSYEKL. The CDR3 extends over 13 amino acids. CDR3 loop: CASSQVTSYRQYF. The CDR3 bases are TGCGCCAGCAGCCAGGTCACTAGCTATCGGCAGTATTTT.

The rearrangement links TRBV7-9 to TRBJ1-2; 11 bases match TRBD1. The CDR3 consists of 13 residues. Germline values: CDR1 SEHNR, CDR2 FQNEAQ (reference sequence). The ends lost 4 bases at V and 14 bases at J; junction bases unmatched: 9. The CDR3 sequence: CASSSWDRGDLTF. CDR3 nucleotides: TGTGCCAGCAGCTCCTGGGACAGGGGGGACTTGACCTTC.

The chain couples TRBV6-1 to TRBJ1-2; 9 bases map to TRBD1. Germline CDR1 reads MNHNS; CDR2 reads SASEGT. Germline trimming cut 5 bases from V and 3 bases from J; bases unmatched to any gene: 4. The CDR3 is 14 amino acids. As DNA, the CDR3 is TGTGCCAGCAGTAAGCGGGACAGGGACTATGGCTACACCTTC. This encodes CASSKRDRDYGYTF.

The CDR3 here is CASSRTGVREKLFF. In DNA, the CDR3 is TGTGCCAGCAGCCGGACAGGGGTGAGGGAAAAACTGTTTTTT. The chain joins TRBV27 to TRBJ1-4; 9 nucleotides line up with TRBD1. The CDR3 spans 14 residues. The germline V gene has CDR1 MNHEY and CDR2 SMNVEV (reference sequence). Trimming at V came to 6 bases and at J to 8 bases, leaving 7 bases not matched to a gene.

The chain combines TRBV6-1 with TRBJ1-1; maybe TRBD1 (5 bases). The V end was cut by 2 bases, the J end by 5 bases, with 15 bases between. The CDR3 is 15 residues long. Germline V gene sequence: CDR1 MNHNS, CDR2 SASEGT. The CDR3 sequence is CASSERGAPWTEAFF. The CDR3 coding sequence is TGTGCCAGCAGTGAACGTGGGGCCCCTTGGACTGAAGCTTTCTTT.

The chain links TRBV4-3 to TRBJ1-3; D gene unclear. In germline, CDR1 is LGHNA, CDR2 YSLEER. CDR3 length equals 16 residues. Trimming stripped 4 bases from V and 0 bases from J, with 13 bases between. The CDR3 is CASSPLPGFSGNTIYF. The CDR3 nucleotides are TGCGCCAGCAGCCCTCTCCCCGGGTTCTCTGGAAACACCATATATTTT.

This rearrangement joins TRBV7-7 to TRBJ2-1; TRBD1 aligns across 8 bases. The CDR3 sequence is 15 residues long. Germline assignment: CDR1 SSHAT and CDR2 FNYEAQ (reference sequence). The trim removed 5 bases at V and 2 bases at J, leaving 5 bases unmatched. The CDR3 sequence is CASSLRQGTYNEQFF. In DNA form, the CDR3 reads TGTGCCAGCAGCCTTCGACAGGGGACCTACAATGAGCAGTTCTTC.

V gene TRBV29-1 combines with J gene TRBJ2-7; D possibly corresponds to TRBD1 (5 bases). In germline, CDR1 is SQVTM, CDR2 ANQGSEA. CDR3 length: 13 amino acids. The V end was cut by 6 bases, the J end by 0 bases, with 12 bases between. The CDR3 DNA reads as TGCAGCGTCCGCTCAGGGCCCTCCTACGAGCAGTACTTC. Encoded protein: CSVRSGPSYEQYF.

The table lists this clone with a count of one. One junction end does not reproduce the germline sequence, and a read error may be involved. The rearrangement links TRBV5-1 to TRBJ2-7, with TRBD1 matching 10 bases. Germline lookup yields CDR1 SGHRS and CDR2 YFSETQ. The CDR3 is 13 residues long. Here the CDR3 reads CASSFRDRGPRPF. The DNA of the CDR3 is TGCGCCAGCAGCTTCCGGGACAGGGGACCTCGGCCCTTC.

In DNA, the CDR3 is TGTGCCAGCAGCTTCGGGTCTACGTCTTACGAGCAGTACTTC. It encodes CASSFGSTSYEQYF. The V call is TRBV7-2, the J call TRBJ2-7; D is uncertain. The germline V and J ends were trimmed by 3 bases and 4 bases, with 13 bases remaining between them. CDR1 SGHTA and CDR2 FQGNSA come from the germline V gene. This CDR3 has 14 residues. Full variable domain (missing parts from reference TRBV7-2 and TRBJ2-7): GAGVSQSPSNKVTEKGKDVELRCDPISGHTALYWYRQSLGQGLEFLIYFQGNSAPDKSGLPSDRFSAERTGGSVSTLTIQRTQQEDSAVYLCASSFGSTSYEQYFGPGTRLTVT.

This clone has a handful of counts. The chain employs TRBV7-6 and TRBJ1-5; weak D call: TRBD1 (5 bases). V was cut by 1 base and J by 1 base, with 11 bases left in between. Germline values: CDR1 SGHVS, CDR2 FNYEAQ. This CDR3 is built from 16 residues. Here the CDR3 reads CASSLGPRQSNQPQHF. Written as DNA, the CDR3 is TGTGCCAGCAGCTTAGGACCCCGACAGAGCAATCAGCCCCAGCATTTT. Based on the CDR3 plus reference TRBV7-6 and TRBJ1-5, the full variable domain is GAGVSQSPRYKVTKRGQDVALRCDPISGHVSLYWYRQALGQGPEFLTYFNYEAQQDKSGLPNDRFSAERPEGSISTLTIQRTEQRDSAMYRCASSLGPRQSNQPQHFGDGTRLSIL.

The CDR3 spells CASSSPGQGTGELFF. The CDR3 DNA reads as TGTGCCAGCAGCTCTCCCGGCCAGGGAACCGGGGAGCTGTTTTTT. The chain combines TRBV5-4 with TRBJ2-2; a weak D match, TRBD1 (5 bases). Trimming stripped 3 bases from V and 5 bases from J, with 14 bases between. CDR3 size: 15 residues. Germline CDR1 is SGHNT and CDR2 is YYREEE (reference sequence).

This clone was counted once. The chain recombines TRBV28 with TRBJ1-2, with 10 bases lining up with TRBD1. Germline V gene sequence: CDR1 MDHEN, CDR2 SYDVKM. There are 15 residues in the CDR3. After removal of 6 bases from V and 5 bases from J, the junction contained 9 bases not matched to a gene. The CDR3 DNA is TGTGCCAGCAGCACCGGACAGGGGGTAGCGTATGGCTACACCTTC. It yields the protein CASSTGQGVAYGYTF.

V gene TRBV27 combines with J gene TRBJ1-1; TRBD1 might be the D (6 bases). The CDR3 runs 17 residues. Per the germline V gene, CDR1 is MNHEY and CDR2 is SMNVEV (reference sequence). V was pared by 4 bases and J by 0 bases, with 18 bases between. This chain's CDR3 is CASSSPRGGRMNTEAFF. In DNA form, the CDR3 reads TGTGCCAGCAGTTCTCCTCGGGGGGGCCGAATGAACACTGAAGCTTTCTTT.

J is TRBJ2-7 and V is TRBV30; 9 nucleotides align to TRBD2. CDR1 and CDR2 from the germline V gene are GTSNPN and SVGIG (reference sequence). Trimming at V came to 8 bases and at J to 6 bases, leaving 11 bases not matched to a gene. This CDR3 has 13 residues. The CDR3 is CARATVAGAEQYF. DNA of the CDR3: TGTGCCCGGGCGACGGTAGCGGGAGCCGAGCAGTACTTC.

This chain links TRBV4-2 with TRBJ2-7; 7 positions match TRBD2. V was pared by 0 bases and J by 7 bases, with 0 bases of the junction left unmatched. In germline, CDR1 is LGHNA, CDR2 YNFKEQ. This CDR3 has 12 amino acids. As DNA, the CDR3 is TGTGCCAGCAGCCAAGAGGGGGGGGAGCAGTACTTC. Its translation: CASSQEGGEQYF.

The V call is TRBV2, the J call TRBJ2-3; D is uncertain. The germline V gene has CDR1 SNHLY and CDR2 FYNNEI. This CDR3 is built from 12 residues. V lost 7 bases and J lost 2, with 7 bases in between. Written as DNA, the CDR3 is TGTGCCAGCAACAAGATCACAGATACGCAGTATTTT. This gives the protein CASNKITDTQYF. Filled out from reference TRBV2 and TRBJ2-3, the complete variable domain reads EPEVTQTPSHQVTQMGQEVILRCVPISNHLYFYWYRQILGQKVEFLVSFYNNEISEKSEIFDDQFSVERPDGSNFTLKIRSTKLEDSAMYFCASNKITDTQYFGPGTRLTVL.

This clone came up once. V usage is TRBV18 and J usage is TRBJ2-7, with 10 bases fitting TRBD2. The CDR3 is 15 amino acids. Trimming took 2 bases from V and 2 from J; bases not matched to a gene: 3. Germline loops: CDR1 KGHSH, CDR2 LQKENI. The CDR3 coding sequence is TGTGCCAGCTCACCAGGACTAGCGGAAACCTACGAGCAGTACTTC. Its protein is CASSPGLAETYEQYF.

The V call is TRBV7-2, the J call TRBJ1-6, with TRBD1 matching 8 bases. Trimming at V came to 3 bases and at J to 9 bases, leaving 13 bases not matched to a gene. Germline V gene sequence: CDR1 SGHTA, CDR2 FQGNSA. The CDR3 spans 17 residues. This chain's CDR3 is CASSFRQGIGHGSPLHF. The CDR3 DNA follows: TGTGCCAGCAGCTTTCGACAGGGGATAGGTCATGGTTCACCCCTCCACTTT. The full variable domain, in which reference TRBV7-2 and TRBJ1-6 provide the parts outside the CDR3, is GAGVSQSPSNKVTEKGKDVELRCDPISGHTALYWYRQSLGQGLEFLIYFQGNSAPDKSGLPSDRFSAERTGGSVSTLTIQRTQQEDSAVYLCASSFRQGIGHGSPLHFGNGTRLTVT.

The chain recombines TRBV6-6 with TRBJ2-5; TRBD1 is a possible D gene (5 bases). The CDR3 loop spans 13 amino acids. V was pared by 6 bases and J by 2 bases, with 10 bases between. CDR1 and CDR2 from the germline V gene are MNHNY and SVGAGI (reference sequence). For the CDR3, the DNA is TGTGCCAGCAGGATCAGGGTGCAAGAGACCCAGTACTTC. Its translation is CASRIRVQETQYF.

This rearrangement joins TRBV2 to TRBJ2-7; no reliable D call. The CDR3 sequence is 11 residues long. CDR1 is SNHLY and CDR2 is FYNNEI in the germline V gene. Trimming stripped 3 bases from V and 6 bases from J, with 6 bases between. CDR3 region: CASSDPIEQYF. The CDR3 DNA reads as TGTGCCAGCAGTGACCCTATCGAGCAGTACTTC.

In nucleotides, the CDR3 is TGTGCCAGCAATGCGTTTCAGGGTTTTGAAAATGAGCAGTTCTTC. This codes for CASNAFQGFENEQFF. The J gene is TRBJ2-1, the V gene TRBV6-1, with D possibly being TRBD1 (5 bases). V lost 7 bases to trimming and J lost 7 bases, with 20 bases between them. Per the germline V gene, CDR1 is MNHNS and CDR2 is SASEGT. This CDR3 is built from 15 residues.

The chain joins TRBV5-4 to TRBJ2-7; 10 bases align to TRBD1. Germline CDR1 is SGHNT and CDR2 is YYREEE (reference sequence). The CDR3 length is 14 residues. Trimming at V came to 10 bases and at J to 3 bases, leaving 10 bases not matched to a gene. The CDR3 sequence: CASRGQGTDYEQYF. CDR3 sequence (DNA): TGTGCCTCCAGGGGACAGGGGACGGACTACGAGCAGTACTTC.

In its sample, this clone was seen once. The CDR3, as DNA: TGCGCCAGCAGCTTGACAGGGAAGCCTTCCTACGAGCAGTACTTC. This codes for CASSLTGKPSYEQYF. The chain has TRBV5-1 and TRBJ2-7; possible D gene TRBD1, 6 bases. V lost 1 base and J lost 1, with 12 bases in between. The CDR3 sequence is 15 residues long. Germline CDR1 and CDR2: SGHRS and YFSETQ.